This T cell receptor (beta chain) is drawn from a study of follicular helper T cells after annual influenza vaccination. The assay was immunoSEQ multiplex PCR, and TCRdb's table has in-frame clones only and misses some. The table includes 28,000 or so clones, approximately 80% detected once. This CDR3 has 14 amino acids. Germline CDR1 reads MNHEY; CDR2 reads SVGAGI. J lost 4 bases, V lost 5 bases, and 2 bases had no gene match. Whole-study results and caveats: Successive annual vaccinations recalled a recurrent oligoclonal ICOS+CD38+ cTfh response with influenza-specific clonotypes. Day 7 ICOS+CD38+ clones later appeared mostly in ICOS-CD38- cTfh. Change in circulating plasmablasts correlated with ICOS+CD38+ cTfh clonality change.

Time point given: 2014-2015 season, pre-vaccination. Non-naive CD4+CXCR5+PD-1+ cTfh were sorted into ICOS+CD38+ and ICOS-CD38- fractions. As for this clone: The antigen remains unidentified.

The TCR was taken from an adult who received the influenza vaccine. The genes are TRBV6-5 and TRBJ2-3; the match to TRBD1 covers 11 bases. Sequencing used CXCR5+ CD38- circulating T follicular helper cells from blood, obtained on the day of influenza vaccination. Subset defined: circulating Tfh, non-naive CD4+CXCR5+PD-1+ (ICOS+CD38+ or ICOS-CD38-). The CDR3 here is CASSGGQGADTQYF. CDR3 nucleotides: TGTGCCAGCAGTGGGGGACAGGGGGCAGATACGCAGTATTTT.